One and the same sample provided the 27 T cell receptor beta chains below, sequenced in a study of blood T cell repertoires in COVID-19. Here immunoSEQ multiplex PCR was the method, and the copy in TCRdb shows in-frame clones only, minus some. The sample shows roughly 380,000 clones, approximately 90% of them seen only once. The sequenced sample consisted of peripheral blood. The receptors were sampled from a woman in her 40s with COVID-19, enrolled during active disease.

The chain is built from TRBV6-2 or TRBV6-3 and TRBJ2-7; unclear D gene. Deletions cut 0 bases from V and 3 bases from J, with 18 bases between. Germline values: CDR1 MNHEY, CDR2 SVGEGT. The CDR3 covers 17 residues. The CDR3 sequence: CASSYSIMQTQHYEQYF. The CDR3 DNA reads TGTGCCAGCAGTTACTCGATTATGCAGACACAACACTACGAGCAGTACTTC.

CDR3 DNA: TGTGCCAGCAGGGGGGGGGCCAGAGACTATGGCTACACCTTC. It encodes CASRGGARDYGYTF. The chain uses TRBV21-1 and TRBJ1-2. TRBV21-1 counts as a pseudogene. The CDR3 contains 14 residues.

The J gene is TRBJ1-3, the V gene TRBV19, with 7 bases aligning to TRBD1. J lost 0 bases, V lost 2 bases, and 7 bases had no gene match. The CDR3 is made up of 17 amino acids. Per the germline V gene, CDR1 is LNHDA and CDR2 is SQIVND (reference sequence). The CDR3 loop is CASSIWGQKTSGNTIYF. For the CDR3, the DNA is TGTGCCAGTAGTATATGGGGACAGAAGACCTCTGGAAACACCATATATTTT. Full variable domain (outside the CDR3, taken from reference TRBV19 and TRBJ1-3): DGGITQSPKYLFRKEGQNVTLSCEQNLNHDAMYWYRQDPGQGLRLIYYSQIVNDFQKGDIAEGYSVSREKKESFPLTVTSAQKNPTAFYLCASSIWGQKTSGNTIYFGEGSWLTVV.

The CDR3 sequence is CASSNWLGLSNSPLHF. Written as DNA, the CDR3 is TGTGCCAGTAGTAATTGGTTGGGACTCTCAAATTCACCCCTCCACTTT. The genes are TRBV19 and TRBJ1-6, with D perhaps TRBD1 (5 bases). The CDR3 runs to 16 residues. CDR1 and CDR2 from the germline V gene are LNHDA and SQIVND (reference sequence). V gave up 4 bases and J gave up 7 bases, with 17 bases separating them.

The rearrangement links TRBV7-9 to TRBJ1-2; D is perhaps TRBD1 (6 bases). The germline gives CDR1 SEHNR, CDR2 FQNEAQ (reference sequence). V shed 5 bases and J shed 8 bases, with 21 bases lying between them. There are 15 residues in the CDR3. The CDR3 DNA reads TGTGCCAGCAGCGAAGCCCCTTGGACAGCGAGAGGCTACACCTTC. This encodes CASSEAPWTARGYTF.

The V gene is TRBV28, the J gene TRBJ2-6, with TRBD1 matching over 10 bases. The J segment lost 0 bases and the V segment lost 6 bases, leaving 8 bases of the junction unmatched. Germline V CDR1 and CDR2: MDHEN, SYDVKM. The CDR3 sequence is 18 residues long. The CDR3 coding sequence is TGTGCCAGCAGGACACCGGGACAGGGGTTCTCTGGGGCCAACGTCCTGACTTTC. This encodes CASRTPGQGFSGANVLTF. Variable domain in full (rest from reference TRBV28 and TRBJ2-6): DVKVTQSSRYLVKRTGEKVFLECVQDMDHENMFWYRQDPGLGLRLIYFSYDVKMKEKGDIPEGYSVSREKKERFSLILESASTNQTSMYLCASRTPGQGFSGANVLTFGAGSRLTVL.

The chain is built from TRBV7-3 and TRBJ2-5, with 11 bases identical to TRBD2. Germline V gene lookup returns CDR1 SGHTA and CDR2 FQGTGA. J lost 2 bases, V lost 5 bases, and 19 bases had no gene match. This CDR3 contains 20 residues. The CDR3 DNA reads TGTGCCAGCAGCCCTACGGGACTAGCGGTCAAGGGTGGGGGGCAAGAGACCCAGTACTTC. Translation: CASSPTGLAVKGGGQETQYF.

The rearrangement joins TRBV3-1 (or the pseudogene TRBV3-2) to TRBJ2-3; 7 positions match TRBD1. The CDR3 spans 15 residues. Germline-derived CDR1 and CDR2 are LGHDT and YNNKEL (reference sequence). The V segment lost 0 bases and the J segment 3 bases; nucleotides outside the gene matches: 3. The CDR3 here is CASSQDPQGTDTQYF. The CDR3 DNA follows: TGTGCCAGCAGCCAAGATCCACAGGGGACAGATACGCAGTATTTT.

A few counts support this clone. The chain carries TRBV4-2 and TRBJ2-7; D is possibly TRBD2 (6 bases). V lost 0 bases and J lost 3, with 12 bases in between. In germline, CDR1 is LGHNA, CDR2 YNFKEQ. The CDR3 extends over 15 amino acids. CDR3 residues: CASSQEADGSYEQYF. Here the CDR3 DNA reads TGTGCCAGCAGCCAAGAGGCCGACGGGAGCTACGAGCAGTACTTC.

The rearrangement joins TRBV11-2 to TRBJ1-6, with TRBD1 matching over 7 bases. V was pared by 2 bases and J by 9 bases, with 7 bases of the junction left unmatched. Germline V CDR1 and CDR2: SGHAT, FQNNGV. The CDR3 has 15 residues. CDR3 nucleotides: TGTGCCAGCAGCTTATACGCAGGGGGAATTTCACCCCTCCACTTT. Protein sequence: CASSLYAGGISPLHF. Filled out from reference TRBV11-2 and TRBJ1-6, the complete variable domain reads EAGVAQSPRYKIIEKRQSVAFWCNPISGHATLYWYQQILGQGPKLLIQFQNNGVVDDSQLPKDRFSAERLKGVDSTLKIQPAKLEDSAVYLCASSLYAGGISPLHFGNGTRLTVT.

The chain has TRBV18 and TRBJ1-5, with D uncertain. CDR3 length: 13 residues. The V end was cut by 3 bases, the J end by 1 base, with 4 bases between. The germline gives CDR1 KGHSH, CDR2 LQKENI. CDR3 loop: CASSPGSNQPQHF. CDR3 nucleotide sequence: TGTGCCAGCTCACCGGGCAGCAATCAGCCCCAGCATTTT.

CDR3 region: CASSLAVGGGETQYF. The DNA of the CDR3 is TGCGCCAGCAGCTTGGCTGTAGGGGGGGGAGAGACCCAGTACTTC. This chain links TRBV5-1 with TRBJ2-5; the D gene is possibly TRBD2 (7 bases). The CDR3 has 15 amino acids. Germline CDR1 and CDR2: SGHRS and YFSETQ. V dropped 0 bases and J dropped 4 bases, with 13 bases sitting between them.

This sequence joins TRBV5-1 and TRBJ2-5, with TRBD2 matching over 9 bases. Germline CDR1 and CDR2: SGHRS and YFSETQ. V shed 4 bases and J 2 bases; nucleotides not matched to a gene: 6. This CDR3 has 15 residues. The CDR3: CASSGSGGPQETQYF. Here the CDR3 DNA reads TGCGCCAGCAGCGGTAGCGGGGGCCCGCAAGAGACCCAGTACTTC.

This chain joins TRBV28 and TRBJ2-7, with 9 bases matching TRBD1. With V trimmed by 5 bases and J by 3 bases, 8 bases remained unmatched. Germline V gene data show CDR1 as MDHEN and CDR2 as SYDVKM. This CDR3 comprises 15 residues. CDR3 nucleotide sequence: TGTGCCAGCAGTATCTCTACAGGGGGCGGCTACGAGCAGTACTTC. Its protein is CASSISTGGGYEQYF.

The chain employs TRBV5-5 and TRBJ1-6; D not certain. Germline-derived CDR1 and CDR2 are SGHKS and YYEKEE (reference sequence). V was cut by 4 bases and J by 5 bases, with 10 bases left in between. The CDR3 runs to 14 residues. In DNA form, the CDR3 reads TGTGCCAGCAGCCGGGGAGGCGATAATTCACCCCTCCACTTT. It codes for CASSRGGDNSPLHF.

This chain links TRBV5-4 with TRBJ1-2; 8 nucleotides align to TRBD1. CDR3 length: 18 amino acids. The junction had 18 bases not matched to a gene; V was cut back by 7 bases and J by 1 base. The V gene's germline CDR1 is SGHNT and CDR2 YYREEE (reference sequence). CDR3 loop: CASLDARTGSSFNYGYTF. CDR3 sequence (DNA): TGTGCCAGCCTCGACGCCAGGACAGGGTCTTCTTTTAACTATGGCTACACCTTC.

The CDR3: CASSPLLGQGGEQYF. In DNA form, the CDR3 reads TGTGCCAGCAGTCCCCTCTTGGGGCAGGGAGGGGAGCAGTACTTC. This chain uses TRBV27 with TRBJ2-7, with 7 bases fitting TRBD2. The CDR3 is 15 amino acids. With V trimmed by 5 bases and J by 7 bases, 14 bases remained unmatched. Germline assignment: CDR1 MNHEY and CDR2 SMNVEV (reference sequence).

CDR3 nucleotides: TGTGCCAGCAGTTACACGACAGGGACTTGGGAGCAGTACTTC. Residues: CASSYTTGTWEQYF. This chain uses TRBV6-6 with TRBJ2-7; D might be TRBD1 (7 bases). Looked up from germline, CDR1 is MNHNY and CDR2 is SVGAGI (reference sequence). The V and J ends lost 2 bases and 7 bases respectively, with 15 bases between them. This CDR3 spans 14 amino acids.

This chain uses TRBV9 with TRBJ1-1; 7 positions agree with TRBD1. Germline V lookup: CDR1 SGDLS, CDR2 YYNGEE. CDR3 length equals 14 residues. V shed 3 bases, J shed 4 bases, and the junction held 6 bases outside the gene matches. The CDR3 reads CASSARQGSTEAFF. In DNA, the CDR3 is TGTGCCAGCAGCGCCCGACAGGGAAGCACTGAAGCTTTCTTT.

The rearrangement links TRBV19 to TRBJ2-7; the match to TRBD2 covers 10 bases. CDR1 LNHDA and CDR2 SQIVND come from the germline V gene (reference sequence). The CDR3 is made up of 15 amino acids. V gave up 2 bases and J gave up 3 bases; unmatched junction bases: 4. CDR3 loop: CASSISSGSIYEQYF. The DNA of the CDR3 is TGTGCCAGTAGTATATCTAGCGGGAGTATCTACGAGCAGTACTTC.

The V call is TRBV4-1, the J call TRBJ2-7, with D possibly matching TRBD2 (5 bases). Germline CDR1 reads MGHRA; CDR2 reads YSYEKL. The V end lost 0 bases, the J end lost 6 bases, and 9 bases lay between the germline ends. The CDR3 length is 13 residues. DNA of the CDR3: TGCGCCAGCAGCCAAGAACTAGAGCGCGAGCAGTACTTC. Translating it yields CASSQELEREQYF.

The chain links TRBV18 to TRBJ1-3; 8 nucleotides align to TRBD1. CDR1 is KGHSH, CDR2 LQKENI, per germline. The CDR3 length is 15 residues. V lost 3 bases and J lost 3; bases outside the gene matches: 4. CDR3 nucleotides: TGTGCCAGCTCACCTCAACAGGGGGATGGAAACACCATATATTTT. Protein product: CASSPQQGDGNTIYF.

The V and J genes are TRBV18 and TRBJ1-2; D possibly corresponds to TRBD1 (5 bases). The CDR3 is 14 residues long. Germline CDR1 is KGHSH and CDR2 is LQKENI. V was trimmed by 3 bases and J by 4 bases, leaving 12 bases between them. The chain's CDR3 is CASSPRGEAYGYTF. The CDR3 DNA reads as TGTGCCAGCTCACCCCGAGGGGAGGCCTATGGCTACACCTTC.

The V gene is TRBV27, the J gene TRBJ2-6; 11 bases agree with TRBD1. J lost 4 bases, V lost 2 bases, and 4 bases had no gene match. CDR1 is MNHEY and CDR2 is SMNVEV in the germline V gene (reference sequence). The CDR3 has 17 amino acids. The CDR3 DNA reads TGTGCCAGCAGTTTAGGACAGGGGGCAGGAGGGGCCAACGTCCTGACTTTC. The encoded protein is CASSLGQGAGGANVLTF. Full variable domain (outside the CDR3, taken from reference TRBV27 and TRBJ2-6): EAQVTQNPRYLITVTGKKLTVTCSQNMNHEYMSWYRQDPGLGLRQIYYSMNVEVTDKGDVPEGYKVSRKEKRNFPLILESPSPNQTSLYFCASSLGQGAGGANVLTFGAGSRLTVL.

The chain uses TRBV6-2 or TRBV6-3 and TRBJ1-1; D is unclear. This CDR3 contains 14 residues. V was cut by 0 bases and J by 5 bases, with 10 bases left in between. Germline CDR1 and CDR2: MNHEY and SVGEGT. The CDR3 is CASSYSARQTEAFF. In DNA form, the CDR3 reads TGTGCCAGCAGTTACTCAGCGCGGCAGACTGAAGCTTTCTTT.

This clone has a count of ten or more. This chain uses TRBV30 with TRBJ1-6; D possibly corresponds to TRBD1 (6 bases). V lost 8 bases, J lost 10 bases, and 18 bases lay in between. The CDR3 is 13 residues long. The germline V gene encodes CDR1 GTSNPN and CDR2 SVGIG (reference sequence). The CDR3 bases are TGTGCCACCGCGGCAGGGGAGCACTCACCCCTCCACTTT. It specifies CATAAGEHSPLHF.

The J gene is TRBJ1-2, the V gene TRBV14, with 9 nucleotides matching TRBD1. Unmatched junction bases numbered 10, after V lost 4 bases and J lost 4 bases. This CDR3 is 16 amino acids long. Germline lookup yields CDR1 SGHDN and CDR2 FVKESK. The CDR3 DNA reads as TGTGCCAGCAGCCTCACCCCGGGACAGGGTGGCTATGGCTACACCTTC. Amino acids: CASSLTPGQGGYGYTF. The entire variable domain, with the rest obtained from reference TRBV14 and TRBJ1-2, is as follows: EAGVTQFPSHSVIEKGQTVTLRCDPISGHDNLYWYRRVMGKEIKFLLHFVKESKQDESGMPNNRFLAERTGGTYSTLKVQPAELEDSGVYFCASSLTPGQGGYGYTFGSGTRLTVV.